One sample yielded the 29 T cell receptor beta chains listed below, sequenced in a study of Graves' ophthalmopathy and Graves' hyperthyroidism. The authors amplified TCR beta CDR3 regions from RNA transcripts. HTBI primers were employed in first-round RT-PCR, then a second-round multiplex PCR followed. From the multiplex PCR reads, TCRdb called clonotypes with MiXCR, one entry per CDR3 protein. The repertoire includes hundreds of thousands of distinct CDR3 sequences, around a fifth of them detected once, and 7.1% sits in the top ten. Sequenced input: peripheral blood. The origin of the receptors is a woman aged 18-35 years with stable Graves' hyperthyroidism. Some clones in this sample may be carry-over from other donors' samples.

V gene TRBV30 combines with J gene TRBJ1-5, with D unresolved. This CDR3 is 14 amino acids long. Trimming shortened V by 0 bases and J by 5 bases, and 11 bases separated the two germline ends. The germline CDR1 and CDR2 sequences are GTSNPN and SVGIG (reference sequence). This CDR3 is CAWSVQGRHQPQHF. For the CDR3, the DNA is TGTGCCTGGAGTGTACAAGGGAGACATCAGCCCCAGCATTTT.

Ten or more counts support this clonotype. This sequence joins TRBV27 and TRBJ2-7; D ambiguous. Germline-derived CDR1 and CDR2 are MNHEY and SMNVEV (reference sequence). The CDR3 totals 17 residues. Trimming stripped 5 bases from V and 2 bases from J, with 22 bases between. The CDR3 loop reads CASSGQVVGPVAYEQYF. CDR3 coding DNA: TGTGCCAGCAGTGGCCAGGTTGTGGGCCCGGTCGCCTACGAGCAGTACTTC.

The J gene is TRBJ2-5, the V gene TRBV2, with D hard to call. Per germline, CDR1 SNHLY and CDR2 FYNNEI. The CDR3 is 14 residues long. V was clipped by 3 bases and J by 4 bases, with 12 bases between them. CDR3 bases: TGTGCCAGCAGTGATAACTGGGCTAGAGAGACCCAGTACTTC. This encodes CASSDNWARETQYF.

This clonotype was detected many times. The CDR3 sequence is CASSPTGSEEQYF. The CDR3 region has the DNA TGTGCCAGCAGCCCGACAGGCTCAGAGGAGCAGTACTTC. The chain uses TRBV7-9 and TRBJ2-7; D may be TRBD1 (6 bases). Trimming pared 5 bases from V and 7 bases from J, leaving 15 bases between. This CDR3 has 13 amino acids. CDR1 is SEHNR, CDR2 FQNEAQ, per germline (reference sequence).

This clonotype showed up many times. V gene TRBV29-1 combines with J gene TRBJ2-6; a possible D gene is TRBD1 (7 bases). CDR1 is SQVTM and CDR2 is ANQGSEA in the germline V gene. V gave up 4 bases and J gave up 0 bases, with 13 bases separating them. The CDR3 sequence is 16 residues long. The CDR3 DNA sequence: TGCAGCGTTGTCGGAGGGGGCTACTCTGGGGCCAACGTCCTGACTTTC. It translates to CSVVGGGYSGANVLTF.

There are many counts of this clonotype. The chain has TRBV19 and TRBJ1-5; possible D gene TRBD1, 5 bases. CDR1 and CDR2 (germline): LNHDA, SQIVND (reference sequence). Trimming left V 3 bases short and J 6 bases short, with 18 bases between. The CDR3 is made up of 16 amino acids. CDR3 sequence (DNA): TGTGCCAGTAGTATTAATCTCGGGAGGGGTCTTCAGCCCCAGCATTTT. This translates into CASSINLGRGLQPQHF.

This clonotype was detected many times. The rearrangement joins TRBV28 to TRBJ2-4; D uncertain. Per germline, CDR1 MDHEN and CDR2 SYDVKM. The CDR3 contains 16 residues. V lost 4 bases and J 2 bases, leaving 15 bases between the germline ends. The CDR3 region has the DNA TGTGCCAGCAGTTCCCACAGTGCTGGAACCAAAAACATTCAGTACTTC. Amino acids: CASSSHSAGTKNIQYF.

This sequence joins TRBV12-3 or TRBV12-4 and TRBJ1-6, with D perhaps TRBD1 (6 bases). V was shortened by 6 bases and J by 9 bases, with 15 bases between the two germline ends. This CDR3 has 14 residues. The CDR3 DNA follows: TGTGCCAGCAGCCTGGACAGCAATAGTTCACCCCTCCACTTT. This sequence encodes CASSLDSNSSPLHF.

This clonotype appeared a single time. V usage is TRBV7-8 and J usage is TRBJ2-2; 7 nucleotides align to TRBD1. With V trimmed by 5 bases and J by 6 bases, 9 bases remained unmatched. Per the germline V gene, CDR1 is SGHVS and CDR2 is FQNEAQ. This CDR3 is built from 15 residues. The CDR3 is CASSGSGTAAGELFF. The CDR3 DNA follows: TGTGCCAGCAGCGGTTCCGGGACAGCGGCCGGGGAGCTGTTTTTT.

Concerning this clonotype: A read error may be the cause here, since a much bigger clone is one base away. The genes are TRBV4-1 and TRBJ1-2; D call uncertain. The CDR3 covers 15 residues. Between the trimmed V and J ends, which lost 0 bases and 9 bases, there was a span of 17 bases. Germline-derived CDR1 and CDR2 are MGHRA and YSYEKL. CDR3 coding DNA: TGCGCCAGCAGCCAAGAGAGGACGCGGGAGTATAGCTACACCTTC. Its translation: CASSQERTREYSYTF.

This clonotype was seen ten or more times. J is TRBJ1-2 and V is TRBV6-1, with D possibly matching TRBD1 (5 bases). The germline V gene has CDR1 MNHNS and CDR2 SASEGT. The ends were cut back, 8 bases at V and 5 bases at J, with 12 bases in the middle. The CDR3 contains 12 residues. The CDR3 here is CASRFQGYGYTF. CDR3 coding DNA: TGTGCCAGCCGGTTTCAGGGTTATGGCTACACCTTC.

This clonotype was counted many times. V and J are TRBV20-1 and TRBJ1-1; 12 positions agree with TRBD1. Germline V gene data show CDR1 as DFQATT and CDR2 as SNEGSKA (reference sequence). The CDR3 extends over 15 amino acids. Germline trimming cut 1 base from V and 8 bases from J; bases unmatched to any gene: 8. The chain's CDR3 is CSARGTGTGGLEAFF. The CDR3 DNA sequence: TGCAGTGCTAGAGGTACCGGGACAGGGGGCTTGGAAGCTTTCTTT.

This clonotype has more than one count but fewer than ten. J is TRBJ1-5 and V is TRBV15; a weak D match, TRBD1 (5 bases). The CDR3 covers 14 residues. The ends were cut back, 3 bases at V and 0 bases at J, with 6 bases in the middle. Germline-derived CDR1 and CDR2 are LNHNV and YYDKDF (reference sequence). The CDR3 region is CATSSRASNQPQHF. CDR3 nucleotide sequence: TGTGCCACCAGCAGCAGGGCTAGCAATCAGCCCCAGCATTTT.

The rearrangement joins TRBV4-2 to TRBJ1-1; no clear D. CDR3 length: 13 amino acids. CDR1 and CDR2 (germline): LGHNA, YNFKEQ. Trimming took 3 bases from V and 8 from J, leaving 13 bases between them. CDR3 protein: CASSQADRIEAFF. The CDR3 DNA follows: TGTGCCAGCAGCCAGGCGGACCGCATAGAAGCTTTCTTT.

Ten or more counts support this clonotype. The V gene is TRBV19, the J gene TRBJ1-2; 11 bases are shared with TRBD1. Germline lookup yields CDR1 LNHDA and CDR2 SQIVND (reference sequence). The CDR3 length is 14 residues. With V trimmed by 4 bases and J by 6 bases, 4 bases remained unmatched. CDR3 nucleotides: TGTGCCAGTAGTAGGACAGGGGGCGGCGATGGCTACACCTTC. The encoded protein is CASSRTGGGDGYTF.

This clonotype came up many times. This rearrangement joins TRBV27 to TRBJ1-5, with 9 bases lining up with TRBD1. The CDR3 loop spans 15 amino acids. V was clipped by 5 bases and J by 2 bases; unmatched bases: 4. The germline V gene encodes CDR1 MNHEY and CDR2 SMNVEV (reference sequence). CDR3 sequence (DNA): TGTGCCAGCAGTCCCAGACAGGGGGGCAATCAGCCCCAGCATTTT. Translation gives CASSPRQGGNQPQHF.

This clonotype was detected a few times. The rearrangement joins TRBV18 to TRBJ2-7; D not certain. Trimming took 5 bases from V and 5 from J, leaving 10 bases between them. Germline loops: CDR1 KGHSH, CDR2 LQKENI. The CDR3 totals 12 residues. The CDR3 protein is CASSTSRDEQYF. CDR3 sequence (DNA): TGTGCCAGCTCAACTTCCCGGGACGAGCAGTACTTC.

This clonotype was recorded at least ten times. The chain combines TRBV9 with TRBJ1-1; the D is unclear. The V end was cut by 4 bases, the J end by 0 bases, with 7 bases between. Per germline, CDR1 SGDLS and CDR2 YYNGEE. This CDR3 has 13 residues. The CDR3 is CASSLRMNTEAFF. The CDR3 coding sequence is TGTGCCAGCAGCCTACGGATGAACACTGAAGCTTTCTTT.

The CDR3, as DNA: TGCAGTCTTCGGGGGGGGGTGTCCTACGAGCAGTACTTC. Amino acid sequence: CSLRGGVSYEQYF. This sequence joins TRBV20-1 and TRBJ2-7; 8 bases fit TRBD2. Trimming cost V 8 bases and J 1 base; bases outside gene matches: 7. The CDR3 loop spans 13 amino acids. The V gene's germline CDR1 is DFQATT and CDR2 SNEGSKA (reference sequence).

This clonotype was found many times. The gene calls are TRBV27 and TRBJ1-2; D gene ambiguous. Germline V gene sequence: CDR1 MNHEY, CDR2 SMNVEV (reference sequence). V was cut by 4 bases and J by 4 bases, with 31 bases left in between. The CDR3 consists of 20 residues. The CDR3 spells CASSSIAVQTPGGFLYGYTF. The CDR3 coding sequence is TGTGCCAGCAGTTCCATCGCCGTACAGACTCCAGGCGGGTTTCTCTATGGCTACACCTTC.

Ten or more counts support this clonotype. The chain recombines TRBV4-2 with TRBJ2-6; no clear D gene. Germline loops: CDR1 LGHNA, CDR2 YNFKEQ. The CDR3 length is 16 residues. Deletions cut 0 bases from V and 5 bases from J, with 11 bases between. CDR3 in amino acids: CASSQDGKGWANVLTF. For the CDR3, the DNA is TGTGCCAGCAGCCAAGATGGGAAGGGATGGGCCAACGTCCTGACTTTC.

This clonotype was picked up a small number of times. This chain connects TRBV6-5 to TRBJ1-5; D is unclear. Germline CDR1 and CDR2: MNHEY and SVGAGI. The CDR3 spans 17 residues. V was pared by 0 bases and J by 6 bases, with 18 bases between. CDR3 sequence: CASSYSISGRLSQPQHF. DNA of the CDR3: TGTGCCAGCAGTTACTCGATCAGCGGTAGGCTGAGTCAGCCCCAGCATTTT.

This clonotype has at least ten counts. This chain joins TRBV29-1 and TRBJ2-5; TRBD1 matches 12 bases. In germline, CDR1 is SQVTM, CDR2 ANQGSEA. The trim removed 5 bases at V and 5 bases at J, leaving 3 bases unmatched. CDR3 length: 13 residues. Here the CDR3 DNA reads TGCAGCGTTCAGGGACAGGGGGCCGAGACCCAGTACTTC. Protein sequence: CSVQGQGAETQYF.

This clonotype was detected ten times or more. Compared with germline, one end of the junction differs, possibly owing to a read error. The CDR3 region is CASNLSFNSPLHF. CDR3 coding DNA: TGTGCCAGCAATTTAAGCTTCAATTCACCCCTCCACTTT. This chain connects TRBV12-3 or TRBV12-4 to TRBJ1-6; D is ambiguous. The CDR3 contains 13 residues.

There are many counts of this clonotype. J is TRBJ2-2 and V is TRBV10-3; TRBD2 might be the D (6 bases). Germline lookup yields CDR1 ENHRY and CDR2 SYGVKD. The germline V and J ends were trimmed by 10 bases and 4 bases, with 13 bases remaining between them. This CDR3 spans 13 amino acids. The CDR3 DNA reads as TGTGCCAGCGCCGTGGGGGGCACCGGGGAGCTGTTTTTT. Its protein product is CASAVGGTGELFF.

In its sample, this clonotype was seen many times. J is TRBJ1-5 and V is TRBV12-3 or TRBV12-4; D remains ambiguous. CDR3 length: 13 amino acids. Trimming cost V 7 bases and J 4 bases, with 11 bases left between them. CDR3 nucleotides: TGTGCCAGCAACCACGGCAGAAATCAGCCCCAGCATTTT. This translates into CASNHGRNQPQHF.

This clonotype was seen repeatedly, ten times or more. This chain connects TRBV20-1 to TRBJ1-2; D not certain. Trimming left V 5 bases short and J 0 bases short, with 13 bases between. The CDR3 extends over 14 amino acids. Germline CDR1 reads DFQATT; CDR2 reads SNEGSKA (reference sequence). The DNA of the CDR3 is TGCAGTGCTCGACTGGACTACACTAACTATGGCTACACCTTC. Residues: CSARLDYTNYGYTF.

This clonotype was seen ten or more times. This chain connects TRBV11-2 to TRBJ1-2, with TRBD1 as a possible D gene (6 bases). The germline gives CDR1 SGHAT, CDR2 FQNNGV. V was cut by 5 bases and J by 4 bases, with 14 bases left in between. The CDR3 consists of 14 residues. This CDR3 is CASSERGDIYGYTF. CDR3 sequence (DNA): TGTGCCAGCAGCGAGAGGGGGGACATCTATGGCTACACCTTC.

V gene TRBV12-3 or TRBV12-4 combines with J gene TRBJ2-3, with 8 positions matching TRBD2. CDR3 length: 15 residues. V dropped 7 bases and J dropped 0; count of bases not matched to a gene: 6. For the CDR3, the DNA is TGTGCCAGCACCTACTTAGCGGGGAGCACAGATACGCAGTATTTT. This sequence encodes CASTYLAGSTDTQYF.